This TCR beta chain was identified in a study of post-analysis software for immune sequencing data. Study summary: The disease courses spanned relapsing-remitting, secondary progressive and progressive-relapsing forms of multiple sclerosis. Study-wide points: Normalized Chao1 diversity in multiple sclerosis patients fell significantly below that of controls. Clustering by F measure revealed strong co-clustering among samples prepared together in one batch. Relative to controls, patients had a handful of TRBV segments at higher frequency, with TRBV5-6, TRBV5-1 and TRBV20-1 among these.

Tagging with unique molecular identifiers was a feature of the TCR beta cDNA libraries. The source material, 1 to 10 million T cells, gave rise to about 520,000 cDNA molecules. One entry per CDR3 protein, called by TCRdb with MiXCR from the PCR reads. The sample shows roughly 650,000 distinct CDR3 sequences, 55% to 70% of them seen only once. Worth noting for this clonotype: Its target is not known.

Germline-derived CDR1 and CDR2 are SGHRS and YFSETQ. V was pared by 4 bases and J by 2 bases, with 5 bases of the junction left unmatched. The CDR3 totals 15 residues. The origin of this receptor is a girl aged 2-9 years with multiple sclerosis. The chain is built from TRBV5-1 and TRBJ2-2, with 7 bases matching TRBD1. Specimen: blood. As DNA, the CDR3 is TGCGCCAGCAGCCTGGGACAGCTTAACACCGGGGAGCTGTTTTTT. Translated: CASSLGQLNTGELFF.